This T cell receptor beta chain was identified in a study of blood T cell repertoires in COVID-19. About the study: T cells, B-cell-depleted T cells, or PBMCs provided the cDNA or gDNA that served as material.

TCRdb's copy holds only in-frame clones and misses some; the assay was immunoSEQ multiplex PCR. The data hold approximately 65,000 clones, with roughly two thirds observed a single time. This CDR3 region has 13 residues. CDR1 LNHDA and CDR2 SQIVND come from the germline V gene (reference sequence). Between the trimmed V and J ends, which lost 5 bases and 8 bases, there was a span of 10 bases. The study drew participants aged about 18 to 89 years from about two dozen US areas. Clinical history as reported by participants underpinned cohort assignment. Exposed enrollees encountered a COVID-19 case at some point within 2 weeks before study entry.

Sequencing was carried out using PBMCs or T cells enriched from blood (not recorded which). The chain has TRBV19 and TRBJ1-6; possible D gene TRBD1, 6 bases. This clonotype was sampled from a woman aged 60 to 75 who had been exposed to COVID-19. The chain's CDR3 is CASSRTDDSPLHF. The CDR3 DNA sequence: TGTGCCAGTAGTCGGACAGATGATTCACCCCTCCACTTT.